The next 19 T cell receptor beta chains were all read from a single sample in a study of response to subunit inactivated influenza vaccine. TCRdb re-called the RT-PCR reads through MiXCR, storing one row per CDR3 protein. Among roughly 700,000 distinct CDR3 sequences, about 15% were seen once, and the ten largest hold approximately 7%. Material: PBMCs from blood, obtained 14 to 15 days before vaccination. These receptor sequences come from a man aged 45 to 65 who received an inactivated influenza vaccine.

This chain joins TRBV5-1 and TRBJ2-1, with 11 nucleotides matching TRBD2. Germline V gene lookup returns CDR1 SGHRS and CDR2 YFSETQ. The CDR3 is made up of 16 amino acids. Unmatched junction bases numbered 4, after V lost 2 bases and J lost 3 bases. The CDR3 DNA follows: TGCGCCAGCAGCTTTACTCTAGCGGGAGGCTACAATGAGCAGTTCTTC. Protein sequence: CASSFTLAGGYNEQFF.

This sequence joins TRBV7-9 and TRBJ2-1, with D unresolved. There are 13 residues in the CDR3. The V end lost 2 bases, the J end lost 4 bases, and 6 bases lay between the germline ends. Germline values: CDR1 SEHNR, CDR2 FQNEAQ (reference sequence). CDR3 sequence: CASSLTKYNEQFF. Here the CDR3 DNA reads TGTGCCAGCAGCTTAACTAAGTACAATGAGCAGTTCTTC.

The gene calls are TRBV27 and TRBJ2-3, with TRBD1 matching over 8 bases. V shed 8 bases and J 1 base; nucleotides not matched to a gene: 5. CDR1 MNHEY and CDR2 SMNVEV come from the germline V gene (reference sequence). The CDR3 is made up of 14 amino acids. The CDR3 protein is CASPGQGGTDTQYF. As DNA, the CDR3 is TGTGCCAGCCCCGGACAGGGAGGCACAGATACGCAGTATTTT.

This chain uses TRBV6-1 with TRBJ1-1; 7 positions match TRBD1. V lost 5 bases and J lost 1; bases outside the gene matches: 4. CDR1 is MNHNS and CDR2 is SASEGT in the germline V gene. This CDR3 has 14 amino acids. The CDR3 bases are TGTGCCAGCAGTAGGGACAGACAGAACACTGAAGCTTTCTTT. It specifies CASSRDRQNTEAFF.

The CDR3 protein is CASSAEQGRSSYNEQFF. The CDR3 DNA reads TGTGCCAGCAGCGCCGAACAGGGTCGAAGCTCCTACAATGAGCAGTTCTTC. This sequence joins TRBV5-6 and TRBJ2-1, with D possibly being TRBD1 (6 bases). Trimming left V 4 bases short and J 0 bases short, with 17 bases between. Per germline, CDR1 SGHDT and CDR2 YYEEEE. This CDR3 contains 17 residues.

J is TRBJ2-7 and V is TRBV7-6, with TRBD1 matching 7 bases. Germline CDR1 SGHVS, CDR2 FNYEAQ. J gave up 3 bases and V 7 bases, and 6 bases lay outside the gene matches. The CDR3 has 13 residues. The CDR3 bases are TGTGCCAGCACCATGGGACAGTTCTACGAGCAGTACTTC. It codes for CASTMGQFYEQYF. The full variable domain, its missing parts supplied by reference TRBV7-6 and TRBJ2-7, is GAGVSQSPRYKVTKRGQDVALRCDPISGHVSLYWYRQALGQGPEFLTYFNYEAQQDKSGLPNDRFSAERPEGSISTLTIQRTEQRDSAMYRCASTMGQFYEQYFGPGTRLTVT.

This clonotype has only a few counts. The rearrangement uses TRBV19 and TRBJ1-6; D unresolved. Germline V lookup: CDR1 LNHDA, CDR2 SQIVND (reference sequence). V lost 1 base to trimming and J lost 8 bases, with 3 bases between them. The CDR3 loop spans 12 amino acids. The CDR3, as DNA: TGTGCCAGTAGTATAGTTGATTCACCCCTCCACTTT. Encoded protein: CASSIVDSPLHF.

This rearrangement joins TRBV6-5 to TRBJ2-7; TRBD1 matches 7 bases. This CDR3 spans 18 amino acids. Trimming at V came to 0 bases and at J to 2 bases, leaving 13 bases not matched to a gene. Germline CDR1 and CDR2: MNHEY and SVGAGI. The CDR3 region has the DNA TGTGCCAGCAGTTACTCTTCCCCCCGACAGGGTCTGACCTACGAGCAGTACTTC. Translation: CASSYSSPRQGLTYEQYF.

This clonotype was detected many times. This chain links TRBV20-1 with TRBJ2-5; 10 bases map to TRBD2. CDR3 length: 18 residues. Germline V gene data show CDR1 as DFQATT and CDR2 as SNEGSKA (reference sequence). The V gene end was trimmed by 0 bases and the J gene end by 3 bases; junction bases not matched to a gene: 13. CDR3 sequence (DNA): TGCAGTGCTAGAGATTTCACGGGTGGGCTAGCGGGAGAAGAGACCCAGTACTTC. Translation: CSARDFTGGLAGEETQYF.

The sample holds a few counts of this clonotype. The rearrangement links TRBV6-5 to TRBJ2-3, with 8 positions matching TRBD1. V was clipped by 0 bases and J by 1 base; unmatched bases: 0. This CDR3 has 15 residues. CDR1 and CDR2 (germline): MNHEY, SVGAGI. The CDR3 DNA follows: TGTGCCAGCAGTTACTCACAGGGGGGCACAGATACGCAGTATTTT. This gives the protein CASSYSQGGTDTQYF.

The chain uses TRBV6-5 and TRBJ2-1; 12 bases match TRBD2. Germline assignment: CDR1 MNHEY and CDR2 SVGAGI. V trimming: 2 bases; J trimming: 9 bases; junction bases outside the gene matches: 11. The length of the CDR3 is 17 residues. In DNA, the CDR3 is TGTGCCAGCAGTTACCCCAAGCGACTAGCGGGAGTTGGTGAGCAGTTCTTC. It yields the protein CASSYPKRLAGVGEQFF.

There are a few counts of this clonotype. The V call is TRBV5-1, the J call TRBJ2-7, with no clear D. The CDR3 is 15 residues long. The V end was cut by 0 bases, the J end by 5 bases, with 15 bases between. Germline V CDR1 and CDR2: SGHRS, YFSETQ. The CDR3 protein is CASSLAGPGIDEQYF. For the CDR3, the DNA is TGCGCCAGCAGCTTGGCCGGGCCAGGTATCGACGAGCAGTACTTC. Full variable domain (missing parts from reference TRBV5-1 and TRBJ2-7): KAGVTQTPRYLIKTRGQQVTLSCSPISGHRSVSWYQQTPGQGLQFLFEYFSETQRNKGNFPGRFSGRQFSNSRSEMNVSTLELGDSALYLCASSLAGPGIDEQYFGPGTRLTVT.

This clonotype appeared many times. The rearrangement links TRBV7-9 to TRBJ2-7, with D possibly matching TRBD1 (6 bases). Trimming cost V 5 bases and J 3 bases, with 8 bases left between them. The CDR3 loop spans 12 amino acids. Germline V CDR1 and CDR2: SEHNR, FQNEAQ (reference sequence). The CDR3: CASSIQGYEQYF. The CDR3 DNA is TGTGCCAGCAGCATACAGGGCTACGAGCAGTACTTC.

This clonotype came up a few times. This chain connects TRBV5-6 to TRBJ1-2; 7 positions match TRBD1. The CDR3 contains 14 residues. Germline V lookup: CDR1 SGHDT, CDR2 YYEEEE. The V and J ends lost 0 bases and 9 bases, in that order; junction bases with no gene match: 8. The CDR3 loop reads CASSLARGQRSYTF. Here the CDR3 DNA reads TGTGCCAGCAGCTTGGCCCGGGGACAGCGAAGCTACACCTTC.

The rearrangement joins TRBV10-3 to TRBJ2-1; D may be TRBD1 (6 bases). This CDR3 comprises 12 residues. Germline lookup yields CDR1 ENHRY and CDR2 SYGVKD. The ends were cut back, 4 bases at V and 10 bases at J, with 11 bases in the middle. The CDR3 DNA reads TGTGCCATCAGTGGTAGACAGGCAGAGCAGTTCTTC. It is translated as CAISGRQAEQFF.

There are a few counts of this clonotype. The rearrangement links TRBV2 to TRBJ2-7; D not certain. Trimming removed 0 bases from V and 1 base from J, with 4 bases in between. This CDR3 is built from 13 residues. From germline, CDR1 is SNHLY and CDR2 FYNNEI. CDR3 sequence: CASSEAVSYEQYF. DNA of the CDR3: TGTGCCAGCAGTGAAGCGGTTTCCTACGAGCAGTACTTC.

The V and J genes are TRBV9 and TRBJ2-1; D unresolved. Trimming left V 4 bases short and J 11 bases short, with 13 bases between. This CDR3 is built from 12 residues. Germline V lookup: CDR1 SGDLS, CDR2 YYNGEE. The CDR3 DNA sequence: TGTGCCAGCAGCACCGACTTCCAGAAGCAGTTCTTC. Its protein product is CASSTDFQKQFF.

This clonotype appeared a few times. The chain combines TRBV5-5 with TRBJ2-7; D is perhaps TRBD1 or TRBD2 (5 bases each). The V gene lost 0 bases and the J gene lost 2 bases, with 9 bases spanning the gap. The CDR3 is 14 residues long. The V gene's germline CDR1 is SGHKS and CDR2 YYEKEE (reference sequence). This CDR3 is CASSLEGPAYEQYF. CDR3 nucleotide sequence: TGTGCCAGCAGCTTGGAGGGACCGGCCTACGAGCAGTACTTC.

This clonotype was counted only a few times. The chain links TRBV20-1 to TRBJ2-3, with 9 bases that match TRBD2. The CDR3 is made up of 12 amino acids. Per the germline V gene, CDR1 is DFQATT and CDR2 is SNEGSKA (reference sequence). Germline trimming cut 3 bases from V and 10 bases from J; bases unmatched to any gene: 5. CDR3 residues: CSARGTSQAQYF. Written as DNA, the CDR3 is TGCAGTGCTAGGGGGACTAGCCAGGCGCAGTATTTT.